These 18 T cell receptor beta chains share one sample of origin, sequenced in a study of blood T cell repertoires in COVID-19. The method was immunoSEQ multiplex PCR; TCRdb's version includes in-frame clones alone and lacks a portion of them. The profile shows some 300,000 clones, 75% to 90% of them singletons. The sample comprised peripheral blood. The source of these receptors is a woman aged 70-85 years with COVID-19, enrolled during active disease.

CDR3 nucleotide sequence: TGTGCCATCAGCCTAGCGGGGCTTGGCGAGCAGTACTTC. Its translation is CAISLAGLGEQYF. The rearrangement links TRBV10-3 to TRBJ2-7; 9 nucleotides match TRBD2. Trimming removed 6 bases from V and 6 bases from J; junction bases left unmatched: 6. CDR3 length equals 13 residues. CDR1 is ENHRY and CDR2 is SYGVKD in the germline V gene.

The count of this clone is one. The chain recombines TRBV10-3 with TRBJ2-1; TRBD2 is a possible D gene (6 bases). Per germline, CDR1 ENHRY and CDR2 SYGVKD. Trimming shortened V by 2 bases and J by 4 bases, and 9 bases separated the two germline ends. This CDR3 spans 14 amino acids. The DNA of the CDR3 is TGTGCCATCAGTGAGGCTAGCGATTACAATGAGCAGTTCTTC. Translated, it gives CAISEASDYNEQFF.

The chain employs TRBV19 and TRBJ1-2, with D possibly TRBD1 on 6 matching bases. The germline gives CDR1 LNHDA, CDR2 SQIVND (reference sequence). V was shortened by 6 bases and J by 4 bases, with 12 bases between the two germline ends. The CDR3 runs 13 residues. In DNA form, the CDR3 reads TGTGCCAGTAGCCCCGGCAGGGGCTATGGCTACACCTTC. This sequence encodes CASSPGRGYGYTF.

The chain is built from TRBV13 and TRBJ2-1; the D gene is possibly TRBD2 (5 bases). V was shortened by 5 bases and J by 0 bases, with 14 bases between the two germline ends. CDR3 length equals 16 residues. The germline gives CDR1 PRHDT, CDR2 FYEKMQ (reference sequence). This chain's CDR3 is CASSRPRGSSYNEQFF. The CDR3, as DNA: TGTGCCAGCAGCAGGCCTAGAGGGAGCTCCTACAATGAGCAGTTCTTC.

The chain uses TRBV19 and TRBJ1-1, with 9 bases aligning to TRBD1. This CDR3 is 16 amino acids long. Germline values: CDR1 LNHDA, CDR2 SQIVND (reference sequence). Germline trimming cut 4 bases from V and 2 bases from J; bases unmatched to any gene: 8. Here the CDR3 reads CASSRDRAPFNTEAFF. The CDR3 nucleotides are TGTGCCAGTAGTAGGGACAGGGCCCCCTTTAACACTGAAGCTTTCTTT. Variable domain in full (rest from reference TRBV19 and TRBJ1-1): DGGITQSPKYLFRKEGQNVTLSCEQNLNHDAMYWYRQDPGQGLRLIYYSQIVNDFQKGDIAEGYSVSREKKESFPLTVTSAQKNPTAFYLCASSRDRAPFNTEAFFGQGTRLTVV.

The gene calls are TRBV10-3 and TRBJ2-7, with D maybe TRBD2 (5 bases). The CDR3 consists of 14 residues. CDR1 and CDR2 (germline): ENHRY, SYGVKD. The ends were cut back, 4 bases at V and 3 bases at J, with 13 bases in the middle. The CDR3 bases are TGTGCCATCAGTGCGGGGATCCAAAGCTACGAGCAGTACTTC. Residues: CAISAGIQSYEQYF.

As for this clone: The same CDR3 can be traced to other DNA sequences in this sample. V gene TRBV7-9 combines with J gene TRBJ1-1, with TRBD1 identical over 9 bases. This CDR3 comprises 14 residues. Germline-derived CDR1 and CDR2 are SEHNR and FQNEAQ (reference sequence). With V trimmed by 4 bases and J by 2 bases, 2 bases remained unmatched. The CDR3 is CASSWGQGNTEAFF. CDR3 in DNA: TGTGCCAGCAGCTGGGGACAGGGAAACACTGAAGCTTTCTTT.

Of note for this clone: Other DNA sequences from this sample encode an identical CDR3 as well. The rearrangement links TRBV28 to TRBJ2-5, with 8 bases fitting TRBD1. The germline CDR1 and CDR2 sequences are MDHEN and SYDVKM. The V gene end was trimmed by 5 bases and the J gene end by 1 base; junction bases not matched to a gene: 6. There are 15 residues in the CDR3. CDR3 in DNA: TGTGCCAGCAGTACTCGGACAGGGTCCCAAGAGACCCAGTACTTC. Protein product: CASSTRTGSQETQYF.

This chain connects TRBV21-1 to TRBJ2-7; TRBD2 is taken as the D call from the table, unchecked against the DNA. TRBV21-1 is annotated as a pseudogene. The CDR3 runs 14 residues. CDR3 in DNA: TGTGCCAGCAGCAAAGGTCGGGGTTCCTACGAGCAGTACTTC. This translates into CASSKGRGSYEQYF.

V gene TRBV13 combines with J gene TRBJ2-7, with TRBD2 matching over 8 bases. The CDR3 is 15 amino acids. V lost 0 bases to trimming and J lost 0 bases; unmatched junction nucleotides: 1. The germline V gene has CDR1 PRHDT and CDR2 FYEKMQ (reference sequence). The CDR3 DNA follows: TGTGCCAGCAGCTTAGGACTAGCGGCCTCCTACGAGCAGTACTTC. It codes for CASSLGLAASYEQYF.

This rearrangement joins TRBV2 to TRBJ1-1; D is undetermined. Trimming removed 3 bases from V and 3 bases from J, with 5 bases in between. From germline, CDR1 is SNHLY and CDR2 FYNNEI. There are 12 residues in the CDR3. The CDR3 loop reads CASSDPDTEAFF. The CDR3 DNA is TGTGCCAGCAGTGACCCAGACACTGAAGCTTTCTTT.

This clone has a handful of counts. This chain connects TRBV3-1 (or the pseudogene TRBV3-2) to TRBJ1-6, with D maybe TRBD1 (6 bases). Per the germline V gene, CDR1 is LGHDT and CDR2 is YNNKEL (reference sequence). V lost 3 bases and J 12 bases, leaving 18 bases between the germline ends. The CDR3 spans 15 residues. For the CDR3, the DNA is TGTGCCAGCAGCCAGGGGTGGACAGCCGCAGGACCCCTCCACTTT. Translating it yields CASSQGWTAAGPLHF.

CDR3 DNA sequence: TGCGCCAGCAGCTTGGCTCTAGCGGGGGCCGGGGACATTCAGTACTTC. Protein product: CASSLALAGAGDIQYF. This rearrangement joins TRBV5-1 to TRBJ2-4; 10 bases are a match to TRBD2. V trimming: 0 bases; J trimming: 8 bases; junction bases outside the gene matches: 8. Germline values: CDR1 SGHRS, CDR2 YFSETQ. The CDR3 totals 16 residues.

The chain recombines TRBV11-3 with TRBJ1-1, with TRBD1 identical over 12 bases. This CDR3 comprises 20 residues. With V trimmed by 5 bases and J by 1 base, 17 bases remained unmatched. Germline V gene lookup returns CDR1 SGHNT and CDR2 YENEEA. CDR3 loop: CASSPGRGRDRGRGNTEAFF. The CDR3 DNA reads TGTGCCAGCAGCCCGGGGAGAGGGCGGGACAGGGGGCGTGGGAACACTGAAGCTTTCTTT.

This clone was recorded once. Written as DNA, the CDR3 is TGTGCCAGCAGTTTGGCAGGGGCCGGTGAAAAACTGTTTTTT. Its translation is CASSLAGAGEKLFF. The J gene is TRBJ1-4, the V gene TRBV6-6, with D perhaps matching TRBD1 (6 bases). Trimming removed 4 bases at V and 7 bases at J, with 13 bases between. This CDR3 has 14 amino acids. The V gene's germline CDR1 is MNHNY and CDR2 SVGAGI (reference sequence).

This clone was found a few times. The V call is TRBV30, the J call TRBJ2-2, with D maybe TRBD1 (5 bases). The germline CDR1 and CDR2 sequences are GTSNPN and SVGIG (reference sequence). The V gene lost 0 bases and the J gene lost 6 bases, with 5 bases spanning the gap. The length of the CDR3 is 12 residues. This chain's CDR3 is CAWSVGPGELFF. The CDR3 DNA follows: TGTGCCTGGAGTGTGGGGCCCGGGGAGCTGTTTTTT.

The chain uses TRBV30 and TRBJ2-3, with 10 bases lining up with TRBD1. The CDR3 contains 13 residues. After removal of 5 bases from V and 8 bases from J, the junction contained 7 bases not matched to a gene. CDR1 is GTSNPN and CDR2 is SVGIG in the germline V gene (reference sequence). Here the CDR3 DNA reads TGTGCCTGGGCTGAATGGGACAGGGGTACGCAGTATTTT. It is translated as CAWAEWDRGTQYF. The full variable domain, with the rest looked up from reference TRBV30 and TRBJ2-3, is SQTIHQWPATLVQPVGSPLSLECTVEGTSNPNLYWYRQAAGRGLQLLFYSVGIGQISSEVPQNLSASRPQDRQFILSSKKLLLSDSGFYLCAWAEWDRGTQYFGPGTRLTVL.

The V call is TRBV7-8, the J call TRBJ2-1; the match to TRBD2 covers 12 bases. This CDR3 region has 19 residues. Germline V gives CDR1 SGHVS, CDR2 FQNEAQ. V lost 3 bases, J lost 0 bases, and 9 bases stayed unmatched. The CDR3 DNA follows: TGTGCCAGCAGCTTTGTACTAGCGGGGGGCCTTAGCTCCTACAATGAGCAGTTCTTC. This translates into CASSFVLAGGLSSYNEQFF.